A selection of T cell receptor beta chains follows, all from one sample in a study of T cells of healthy individuals. TCRdb redid the calling of the 5' RACE reads with MiXCR, one entry per CDR3 protein. The data hold about 53,000 distinct CDR3 sequences, with approximately 14% observed a single time. These receptors were obtained from a human donor in good health. CDR3s include the opening cysteine and the closing phenylalanine or tryptophan.

V	J	CDR3
TRBV4-3	TRBJ2-7	CASSQDSLNYEQYF
TRBV2	TRBJ1-2	CASSDGAFYGYTF
TRBV24-1	TRBJ2-1	CATSQPKGRSSYNEQFF
TRBV6-2/TRBV6-3	TRBJ2-6	CASSYGGGSGANVLTF
TRBV7-8	TRBJ1-1	CASSQGGSTEAFF
TRBV19	TRBJ1-5	CASTPTGGRQPQHF
TRBV11-2	TRBJ2-1	CASSLIWGAEQFF
TRBV20-1	TRBJ2-1	CSARDRDSYNEQFF
TRBV7-9	TRBJ2-1	CASSLGAGTGGNEQFF
TRBV12-3/TRBV12-4	TRBJ2-7	CASSRTGTSRTYEQYF
TRBV5-1	TRBJ2-5	CASSSTGGLETQYF
TRBV29-1	TRBJ1-1	CSVVRRPGDTEAFF
TRBV5-5	TRBJ2-1	CASSFGTGSEQFF
TRBV25-1	TRBJ1-6	CASSGDIDSPLHF
TRBV7-9	TRBJ1-5	CASSGANNQPQHF
TRBV12-2	TRBJ2-7	CASRLDPGPGASGTYEQYF
TRBV6-1	TRBJ1-1	CASSEARQTVTEAFF
TRBV27	TRBJ2-1	CASSLLGSWGGKLYNEQFF
TRBV6-5	TRBJ1-1	CASTAPGNTEAFF
TRBV20-1	TRBJ2-3	CSARDQGGTDTQYF
TRBV5-4	TRBJ2-1	CASSLEGEQFF
TRBV10-3	TRBJ2-3	CAIASAGATDTQYF
TRBV20-1	TRBJ2-3	CSARYAGESTDTQYF
TRBV7-9	TRBJ2-7	CASSRGQGVAYEQYF
TRBV2	TRBJ2-2	CASRGLADTGELFF
TRBV6-6	TRBJ1-6	CASSYSTGTNSPLHF
TRBV10-3	TRBJ2-3	CAISEFARQGAGDTQYF
TRBV10-3	TRBJ1-1	CATGRLNTEAFF
TRBV4-3	TRBJ1-2	CASSQGRAGLHGYTF